This T cell receptor beta chain was identified during a study of STAT3 mutations in large granular lymphocyte leukemia. Findings and limits, study-wide: TCR clonotype switching after therapy occurred in about 30% of the 18 patients. Every T-cell large granular lymphocyte leukemia patient had at least one immunodominant TCR beta clonotype.

CDR1 and CDR2 (germline): SGHKS, YYEKEE (reference sequence). This CDR3 has 12 residues. The V gene lost 4 bases and the J gene lost 10 bases, with 12 bases spanning the gap. Only a few counts were recorded for this clone. What it binds is not known. TCRbeta libraries averaged around 42,000 productive templates per sample. Profiling relied on immunoSEQ multiplex PCR, and the TCRdb table lists in-frame clones only, not all of them. The repertoire has approximately 3,000 clones, approximately 73% of them found once; the top ten carry 15% to 20%. The V call is TRBV5-5, the J call TRBJ2-1; D ambiguous. This TCR derives from a woman in her thirties or forties with T-cell large granular lymphocyte leukemia. Some clones in this sample may be carry-over from other donors' samples. The sequenced material came from peripheral blood mononuclear cells. The CDR3 loop is CASSRSNGEQFF. CDR3 nucleotide sequence: TGTGCCAGCAGCCGGTCAAATGGGGAGCAGTTCTTC.